Listed below are T cell receptor beta chains from one sample, sequenced in a study of blood T cell repertoires in COVID-19. Here immunoSEQ multiplex PCR was the method, and the copy in TCRdb shows in-frame clones only, minus some. In the table there are approximately 170,000 clones, about 81% of which are singletons. Sequenced: peripheral blood. The receptors come from a woman older than 75 with acute or convalescent COVID-19. Both conserved end residues are part of each CDR3. Each record gives: CDR3 protein, CDR3 DNA, clone size, V gene, D gene, J gene. A D gene is named only where the DNA matches it firmly. Expanded clones get a size class; other rows say once, few or many, or leave the size out.

CAWSPRETQYF | TGTGCCTGGAGTCCTCGTGAGACCCAGTACTTC | - | TRBV30 | - | TRBJ2-5
CASSEGTGEQFF | TGTGCCAGCAGTGAGGGGACAGGGGAGCAGTTCTTC | - | TRBV2 | TRBD1 | TRBJ2-1
CASSLEGSGGYTF | TGTGCCAGCAGCTTAGAGGGCAGCGGTGGCTACACCTTC | - | TRBV7-9 | - | TRBJ1-2
CASSPEAAFSPLHF | TGTGCCAGCAGCCCAGAGGCGGCTTTTTCACCCCTCCACTTT | - | TRBV9 | - | TRBJ1-6
CASSSRTSGGWDEQFF | TGTGCCAGCAGCTCCCGGACTAGCGGGGGGTGGGATGAGCAGTTCTTC | - | TRBV5-5 | TRBD2 | TRBJ2-1
CASSHWGLRDTDTQYF | TGTGCCAGCAGTCATTGGGGGCTACGGGACACAGATACGCAGTATTTT | - | TRBV27 | - | TRBJ2-3
CASSMSGTEAFF | TGTGCCAGCAGTATGTCGGGGACTGAAGCTTTCTTT | - | TRBV28 | - | TRBJ1-1
CASSFVGADTQYF | TGTGCCAGCAGCTTTGTAGGGGCAGATACGCAGTATTTT | - | TRBV7-3 | - | TRBJ2-3
CASSEGLILEKLFF | TGTGCCAGCAGTGAAGGACTAATCCTTGAAAAACTGTTTTTT | - | TRBV6-1 | - | TRBJ1-4
CASSSSQLLNSPLHF | TGTGCCAGCAGTTCGAGTCAACTACTTAATTCACCCCTCCACTTT | once | TRBV6-6 | - | TRBJ1-6
CASSQAPTSGRTYEQYF | TGTGCCAGCAGTCAAGCCCCCACTAGCGGGAGGACCTACGAGCAGTACTTC | - | TRBV3-1/TRBV3-2 | TRBD2 | TRBJ2-7
CASSYSLAGAAEAFF | TGTGCCAGCAGTTACTCGTTGGCAGGGGCCGCTGAAGCTTTCTTT | - | TRBV6-6 | - | TRBJ1-1
CAWSRQGVRYGYTF | TGTGCCTGGAGTAGACAGGGGGTGAGGTATGGCTACACCTTC | once | TRBV30 | TRBD1 | TRBJ1-2
CASSLESPNGGYTF | TGCGCCAGCAGCTTGGAAAGCCCAAATGGTGGCTACACCTTC | - | TRBV5-1 | - | TRBJ1-2
CASSERTGALNTEAFF | TGTGCCAGCAGTGAAAGAACAGGGGCGTTGAACACTGAAGCTTTCTTT | - | TRBV2 | TRBD1 | TRBJ1-1
CASSLGLAGFYNEQFF | TGCGCCAGCAGCTTGGGATTAGCGGGGTTCTACAATGAGCAGTTCTTC | once | TRBV5-1 | TRBD2 | TRBJ2-1
CASSLATGGAVGETQYF | TGTGCCAGCAGCTTGGCCACAGGGGGGGCGGTTGGAGAGACCCAGTACTTC | - | TRBV5-5 | - | TRBJ2-5
CASSPTATTGYNEQFF | TGCGCCAGCAGCCCTACAGCGACTACTGGGTACAATGAGCAGTTCTTC | - | TRBV4-3 | - | TRBJ2-1
CASSSGRSTNEKLFF | TGTGCCAGCTCATCAGGGCGATCAACTAATGAAAAACTGTTTTTT | once | TRBV6-5 | - | TRBJ1-4
CASSFKPPVIPTGTGNTIYF | TGTGCCAGTAGCTTTAAACCGCCCGTCATCCCGACAGGGACTGGAAACACCATATATTTT | - | TRBV19 | TRBD1 | TRBJ1-3